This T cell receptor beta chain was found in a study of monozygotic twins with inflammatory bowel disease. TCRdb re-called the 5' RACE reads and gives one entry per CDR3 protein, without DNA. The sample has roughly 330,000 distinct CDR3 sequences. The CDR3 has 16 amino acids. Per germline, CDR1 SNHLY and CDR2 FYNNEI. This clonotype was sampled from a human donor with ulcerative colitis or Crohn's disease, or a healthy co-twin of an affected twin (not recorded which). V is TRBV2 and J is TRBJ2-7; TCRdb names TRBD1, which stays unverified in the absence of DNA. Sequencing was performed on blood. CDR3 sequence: CASSNRDRGISYEQYF.